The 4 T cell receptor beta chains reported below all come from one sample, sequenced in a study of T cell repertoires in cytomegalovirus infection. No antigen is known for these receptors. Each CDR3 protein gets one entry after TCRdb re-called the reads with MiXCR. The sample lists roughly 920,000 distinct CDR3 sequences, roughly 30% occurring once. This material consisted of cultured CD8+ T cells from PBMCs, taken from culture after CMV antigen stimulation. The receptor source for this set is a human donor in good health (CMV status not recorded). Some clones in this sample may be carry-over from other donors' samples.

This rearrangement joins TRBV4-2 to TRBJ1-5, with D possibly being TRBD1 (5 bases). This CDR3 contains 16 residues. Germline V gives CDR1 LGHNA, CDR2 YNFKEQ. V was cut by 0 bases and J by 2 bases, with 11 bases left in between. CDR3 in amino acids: CASSQEDNTRNQPQHF. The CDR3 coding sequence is TGTGCCAGCAGCCAAGAGGACAACACGCGCAATCAGCCCCAGCATTTT.

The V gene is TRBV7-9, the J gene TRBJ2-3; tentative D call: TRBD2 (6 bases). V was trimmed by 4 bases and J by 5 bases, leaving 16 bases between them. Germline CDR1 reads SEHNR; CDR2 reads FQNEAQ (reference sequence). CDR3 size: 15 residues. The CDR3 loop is CASSSDGKEGDTQYF. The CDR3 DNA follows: TGTGCCAGCAGCTCCGACGGCAAGGAGGGAGATACGCAGTATTTT.

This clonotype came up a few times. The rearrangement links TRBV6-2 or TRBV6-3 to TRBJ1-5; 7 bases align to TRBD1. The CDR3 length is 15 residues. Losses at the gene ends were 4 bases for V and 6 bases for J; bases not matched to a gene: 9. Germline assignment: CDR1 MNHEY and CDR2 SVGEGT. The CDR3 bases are TGTGCCAGCAGTTCCCGACAGGGACGGACTCAGCCCCAGCATTTT. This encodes CASSSRQGRTQPQHF.

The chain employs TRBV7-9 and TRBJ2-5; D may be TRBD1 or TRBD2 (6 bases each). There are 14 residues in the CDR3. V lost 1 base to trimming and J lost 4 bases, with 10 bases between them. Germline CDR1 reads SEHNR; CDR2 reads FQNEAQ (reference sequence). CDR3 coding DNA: TGTGCCAGCAGCTTAGGCAGGGGAGGAGAGACCCAGTACTTC. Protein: CASSLGRGGETQYF.